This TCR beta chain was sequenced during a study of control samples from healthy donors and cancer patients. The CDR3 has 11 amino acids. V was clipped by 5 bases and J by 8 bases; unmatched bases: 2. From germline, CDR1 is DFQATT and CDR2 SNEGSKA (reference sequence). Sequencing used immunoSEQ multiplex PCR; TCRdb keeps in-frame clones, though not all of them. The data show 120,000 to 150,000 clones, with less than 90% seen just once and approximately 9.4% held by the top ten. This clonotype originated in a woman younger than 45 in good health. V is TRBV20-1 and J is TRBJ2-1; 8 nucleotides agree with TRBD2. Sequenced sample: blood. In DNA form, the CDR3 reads TGCAGTGCTGGACTAGCCCATGAGCAGTTCTTC. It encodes CSAGLAHEQFF.